This passage covers 28 T cell receptor beta chains from one sample sequenced in a study of blood T cell repertoires in COVID-19. Profiled with immunoSEQ multiplex PCR; TCRdb holds only in-frame clones, not every one. Of just under 65,000 clones listed, roughly 76% are singletons. The sequencing sample was made of peripheral blood. The source of these receptors is a woman of 80 years or more with acute or convalescent COVID-19.

This rearrangement joins TRBV28 to TRBJ2-2; TRBD2 aligns across 8 bases. Germline-derived CDR1 and CDR2 are MDHEN and SYDVKM. V shed 8 bases and J 5 bases; nucleotides not matched to a gene: 7. CDR3 length equals 14 residues. Here the CDR3 reads CASGVSGRTGELFF. CDR3 nucleotide sequence: TGTGCCAGCGGGGTAAGCGGGAGAACCGGGGAGCTGTTTTTT.

The rearrangement uses TRBV5-1 and TRBJ1-1, with 8 bases matching TRBD1. Germline CDR1 reads SGHRS; CDR2 reads YFSETQ. The CDR3 runs 16 residues. V trimming: 4 bases; J trimming: 4 bases; junction bases outside the gene matches: 12. CDR3 in amino acids: CASSLPTGGGITEAFF. For the CDR3, the DNA is TGCGCCAGCAGCCTACCTACAGGGGGAGGTATCACTGAAGCTTTCTTT.

The chain combines TRBV10-1 with TRBJ1-1; tentative D call: TRBD1 (5 bases). In germline, CDR1 is WNHNN, CDR2 SYGVQD (reference sequence). The length of the CDR3 is 14 residues. V was trimmed by 3 bases and J by 0 bases, leaving 8 bases between them. In nucleotides, the CDR3 is TGCGCCAGCAGTGACGCAGGGATGAACACTGAAGCTTTCTTT. Its translation is CASSDAGMNTEAFF.

The chain recombines TRBV5-1 with TRBJ2-2, with D tentatively TRBD2 (5 bases). Germline assignment: CDR1 SGHRS and CDR2 YFSETQ. The CDR3 has 15 amino acids. The V and J ends lost 6 bases and 4 bases respectively, with 16 bases between them. The CDR3 nucleotides read TGCGCCAGCATGAGATTGGAGGCGGGCACCGGGGAGCTGTTTTTT. As protein: CASMRLEAGTGELFF.

This clone came up a few times. This chain connects TRBV2 to TRBJ1-2, with D unresolved. From germline, CDR1 is SNHLY and CDR2 FYNNEI. The CDR3 runs to 11 residues. The V gene lost 7 bases and the J gene lost 4 bases, with 7 bases spanning the gap. Written as DNA, the CDR3 is TGTGCCAGCAAAGCGGCCTATGGCTACACCTTC. Residues: CASKAAYGYTF.

This clone was seen just once. The chain recombines TRBV5-1 with TRBJ2-2, with D uncertain. V lost 2 bases to trimming and J lost 1 base, with 6 bases between them. Germline assignment: CDR1 SGHRS and CDR2 YFSETQ. The CDR3 spans 14 residues. The CDR3: CASSFTVNTGELFF. The DNA for the CDR3 is TGCGCCAGCAGCTTTACAGTGAACACCGGGGAGCTGTTTTTT.

This chain connects TRBV5-1 to TRBJ2-7; the match to TRBD1 covers 7 bases. The J segment lost 0 bases and the V segment lost 3 bases, leaving 6 bases of the junction unmatched. CDR1 is SGHRS and CDR2 is YFSETQ in the germline V gene. This CDR3 is 15 amino acids long. The chain's CDR3 is CASSSLRDSSYEQYF. The CDR3, as DNA: TGCGCCAGCAGCTCGCTCCGGGACAGCTCCTACGAGCAGTACTTC.

The chain is built from TRBV5-4 and TRBJ2-5; 7 bases are a match to TRBD2. V lost 0 bases to trimming and J lost 4 bases; unmatched junction nucleotides: 6. The germline CDR1 and CDR2 sequences are SGHNT and YYREEE (reference sequence). The length of the CDR3 is 15 residues. This CDR3 is CASSLALGEGETQYF. The CDR3 DNA follows: TGTGCCAGCAGCTTGGCCCTAGGGGAGGGAGAGACCCAGTACTTC.

This clone was seen just once. The chain has TRBV5-1 and TRBJ2-5, with 10 positions matching TRBD2. Germline CDR1 reads SGHRS; CDR2 reads YFSETQ. The CDR3 extends over 16 amino acids. V shed 4 bases, J shed 0 bases, and the junction held 6 bases outside the gene matches. CDR3 region: CASSALLAGNQETQYF. The CDR3 region has the DNA TGCGCCAGCAGCGCCCTACTAGCGGGGAACCAAGAGACCCAGTACTTC.

The chain recombines TRBV5-1 with TRBJ1-1; TRBD1 agrees at 8 bases. CDR1 is SGHRS and CDR2 is YFSETQ in the germline V gene. The V and J ends lost 0 bases and 0 bases, in that order; junction bases with no gene match: 4. CDR3 size: 16 residues. CDR3: CASSLATGVLNTEAFF. The CDR3 coding sequence is TGCGCCAGCAGCTTGGCGACAGGGGTCTTGAACACTGAAGCTTTCTTT.

This chain links TRBV5-4 with TRBJ2-2; TRBD2 matches 10 bases. Germline V gene sequence: CDR1 SGHNT, CDR2 YYREEE (reference sequence). The CDR3 is 18 residues long. V lost 0 bases, J lost 3 bases, and 8 bases stayed unmatched. For the CDR3, the DNA is TGTGCCAGCAGCTTGGGGGCTAGCGGGAGTTTTGACACCGGGGAGCTGTTTTTT. Amino acids: CASSLGASGSFDTGELFF. Using reference TRBV5-4 and TRBJ2-2 for the parts outside the CDR3, the full variable domain is ETGVTQSPTHLIKTRGQQVTLRCSSQSGHNTVSWYQQALGQGPQFIFQYYREEENGRGNFPPRFSGLQFPNYSSELNVNALELDDSALYLCASSLGASGSFDTGELFFGEGSRLTVL.

The V gene is TRBV2, the J gene TRBJ1-2; perhaps TRBD1 as D (5 bases). Trimming pared 9 bases from V and 8 bases from J, leaving 16 bases between. Germline V lookup: CDR1 SNHLY, CDR2 FYNNEI. The CDR3 is made up of 12 amino acids. The CDR3 bases are TGTGCCAGAATTACTTTGACAGCCGGCTACACCTTC. It specifies CARITLTAGYTF.

The chain uses TRBV7-3 and TRBJ1-1; weak D call: TRBD1 (5 bases). With 6 bases removed from V and 8 bases from J, the gap between germline ends came to 19 bases. The length of the CDR3 is 14 residues. Per the germline V gene, CDR1 is SGHTA and CDR2 is FQGTGA. CDR3: CASSYASGNQEAFF. In DNA, the CDR3 is TGTGCCAGCAGTTACGCCTCAGGGAACCAAGAAGCTTTCTTT.

This clone came up many times. The chain carries TRBV13 and TRBJ1-2; TRBD1 is a possible D gene (5 bases). V lost 5 bases to trimming and J lost 4 bases, with 17 bases between them. CDR3 length: 15 residues. Germline lookup yields CDR1 PRHDT and CDR2 FYEKMQ (reference sequence). CDR3 DNA sequence: TGTGCCAGCAGCGGCCGGACAAGGGATCCCTATGGCTACACCTTC. The encoded protein is CASSGRTRDPYGYTF.

V and J are TRBV18 and TRBJ2-3; the D is unclear. Germline CDR1 reads KGHSH; CDR2 reads LQKENI. CDR3 length: 12 residues. V lost 3 bases and J 6 bases, leaving 7 bases between the germline ends. CDR3 in amino acids: CASSPAGDTQYF. The CDR3 DNA reads as TGTGCCAGCTCACCCGCCGGTGATACGCAGTATTTT.

V is TRBV5-1 and J is TRBJ2-3; 8 nucleotides align to TRBD1. Germline values: CDR1 SGHRS, CDR2 YFSETQ. Trimming removed 2 bases from V and 8 bases from J; junction bases left unmatched: 7. CDR3 length: 14 amino acids. CDR3 DNA: TGCGCCAGCAGCTTAGGGACAGGATATGCTACGCAGTATTTT. This codes for CASSLGTGYATQYF.

V and J are TRBV28 and TRBJ2-7; 9 nucleotides line up with TRBD2. CDR1 and CDR2 (germline): MDHEN, SYDVKM. V was clipped by 6 bases and J by 6 bases; unmatched bases: 15. CDR3 length equals 16 residues. CDR3 nucleotide sequence: TGTGCCAGCAGGACTAGCGGCTGGGCGGGACTATTCGAGCAGTACTTC. As protein: CASRTSGWAGLFEQYF.

The gene calls are TRBV7-8 and TRBJ2-1, with 7 positions matching TRBD2. Unmatched junction bases numbered 8, after V lost 2 bases and J lost 4 bases. Per the germline V gene, CDR1 is SGHVS and CDR2 is FQNEAQ. CDR3 length equals 16 residues. The CDR3 DNA is TGTGCCAGCAGCTTAAAGAGCGGGGCTTCGTACAATGAGCAGTTCTTC. Residues: CASSLKSGASYNEQFF.

The CDR3: CASSSPGTGYGANVLTF. The CDR3 coding sequence is TGTGCCAGCAGCTCGCCAGGGACAGGGTACGGGGCCAACGTCCTGACTTTC. The chain recombines TRBV7-9 with TRBJ2-6, with 9 positions matching TRBD1. Germline CDR1 and CDR2: SEHNR and FQNEAQ (reference sequence). V trimming: 4 bases; J trimming: 4 bases; junction bases outside the gene matches: 8. This CDR3 comprises 17 residues.

V is TRBV28 and J is TRBJ1-3; 9 positions agree with TRBD1. Germline V gives CDR1 MDHEN, CDR2 SYDVKM. The CDR3 consists of 14 residues. J gave up 4 bases and V 6 bases, and 4 bases lay outside the gene matches. The CDR3 spells CASSGQGPGNTIYF. The CDR3 DNA is TGTGCCAGCAGCGGACAGGGGCCAGGAAACACCATATATTTT.

This CDR3 is CASMAGVRSDTQYF. In DNA, the CDR3 is TGTGCCAGCATGGCGGGAGTCCGGTCAGATACGCAGTATTTT. The chain recombines TRBV6-5 with TRBJ2-3; 7 nucleotides align to TRBD2. With 7 bases clipped from V and 4 bases from J, the junction kept 8 bases outside the gene matches. Germline V gives CDR1 MNHEY, CDR2 SVGAGI. CDR3 size: 14 residues.

The chain carries TRBV27 and TRBJ2-3; TRBD2 might be the D (5 bases). CDR3 length: 13 residues. CDR1 is MNHEY, CDR2 SMNVEV, per germline (reference sequence). Trimming cost V 10 bases and J 0 bases, with 11 bases left between them. CDR3 DNA sequence: TGTGCCACCCGACGGGGTAGCACAGATACGCAGTATTTT. Protein: CATRRGSTDTQYF.

The CDR3 DNA follows: TGTGCCTGGGGGACTGCTTACTACAATGAGCAGTTCTTC. Its translation is CAWGTAYYNEQFF. V usage is TRBV30 and J usage is TRBJ2-1, with D possibly being TRBD2 (6 bases). V was trimmed by 5 bases and J by 3 bases, leaving 11 bases between them. CDR1 and CDR2 (germline): GTSNPN, SVGIG (reference sequence). CDR3 length: 13 amino acids.

V is TRBV29-1 and J is TRBJ2-3; D possibly corresponds to TRBD1 (8 bases). The CDR3 sequence is 17 residues long. The V end lost 0 bases, the J end lost 1 base, and 17 bases lay between the germline ends. Germline V lookup: CDR1 SQVTM, CDR2 ANQGSEA. In DNA, the CDR3 is TGCAGCGTTGAAGAGAACCGACAGGGGAGGGGCACAGATACGCAGTATTTT. Translated, it gives CSVEENRQGRGTDTQYF.

This clone has only a few counts. The gene calls are TRBV27 and TRBJ1-6; 9 bases map to TRBD1. Germline CDR1 is MNHEY and CDR2 is SMNVEV (reference sequence). After removal of 2 bases from V and 6 bases from J, the junction contained 14 bases not matched to a gene. The CDR3 contains 19 residues. The CDR3 reads CASSLPLGDRATFNSPLHF. As DNA, the CDR3 is TGTGCCAGCAGTTTACCCCTCGGGGACAGGGCTACTTTTAATTCACCCCTCCACTTT.

The chain links TRBV27 to TRBJ2-2; unclear D gene. Germline V gives CDR1 MNHEY, CDR2 SMNVEV (reference sequence). The CDR3 has 15 residues. The germline V and J ends were trimmed by 2 bases and 6 bases, with 13 bases remaining between them. CDR3 DNA: TGTGCCAGCAGTTTAACGCGGCCCAGATCCGGGGAGCTGTTTTTT. Translated: CASSLTRPRSGELFF.

The chain has TRBV7-2 and TRBJ2-2; tentatively, D is TRBD1 (5 bases). The CDR3 is 14 amino acids. Germline values: CDR1 SGHTA, CDR2 FQGNSA. V was shortened by 8 bases and J by 4 bases, with 14 bases between the two germline ends. CDR3 sequence: CASAPGLTTGELFF. CDR3 coding DNA: TGTGCCAGCGCACCAGGGTTGACCACCGGGGAGCTGTTTTTT.

This clone was found once. The gene calls are TRBV11-2 and TRBJ2-7, with D perhaps TRBD2 (6 bases). The CDR3 consists of 15 residues. V was clipped by 6 bases and J by 3 bases, with 18 bases between them. The germline V gene has CDR1 SGHAT and CDR2 FQNNGV. CDR3 coding DNA: TGTGCCAGCAGTCAACAGGCCTTGGGGGGCTACGAGCAGTACTTC. It translates to CASSQQALGGYEQYF.